Sequencing of this T cell receptor (beta chain) was carried out in a study of shared clonotypes between healthy human individuals (dated by TCRdb to the early 2020s). At the level of the whole study: A few men and two women, aged 18 to 49 years, made up the cohort. To estimate repertoire size and how much clonotype sharing occurs between individuals, the study deeply sequenced the blood TCR repertoires of 4 to 6 healthy adults. Between about 0.8 and 9 billion PBMCs per donor were obtained by leukapheresis. For each donor, three plates each were used for CD4 naive and CD4 memory, two plates were used for CD8 naive, and one plate was used for CD8 memory. Libraries were prepared and TCR repertoires were sequenced by different laboratories using diverse techniques, in order to increase sequencing depth and limit assay-specific biases. Overall results and qualifications from the work: Pairwise subsampling led to the expectation that sequencing depth would affect the degree of clonotype sharing among donors. Rarefaction of sorted-subset datasets indicated incomplete sequencing despite the large sequencing depth. Across a few donors, roughly 5.1% of naive CD4, around 3.5% of naive CD8, 2.3% of memory CD4, and approximately 0.4% of memory CD8 clonotypes were shared. Higher generation probabilities were observed for clonotypes shared by all four sorted-subset donors than for non-shared clonotypes. Sampling was restricted to blood, and TCR repertoires in tissues likely differ from the TCR repertoires found in blood. Naive subsets generally had larger estimated clonotype richness than memory subsets. Because the study included a small number of donors, the genetic and exposure-history diversity represented was limited.

Concerning this clone: Its antigen is currently not known. Base qualities were left out, and no much larger clone turns up one base away.

The donors were healthy, HIV-negative adults who had no recently reported acute infections or vaccinations. Every donor was a Caucasian adult residing in Nashville, Tennessee, USA. CD4+ T cells were enriched through magnetic negative selection, after which naive cells were positively selected on CD45RA and the remaining negative fraction served as the memory subset. After blood collection by leukapheresis, PBMCs were isolated using Ficoll-Histopaque density gradient centrifugation and then cryopreserved in the vapor phase of liquid nitrogen. Purity and quantity of every magnetically sorted T cell population were checked by analytical flow cytometry. From each sorted fraction, genomic DNA was isolated and quantified by UV absorbance on a Nanodrop 2000c. The germline V and J ends show losses of 1 base and 4 bases respectively, and no gene match explains 1 base of the junction. Spanning cysteine to phenylalanine, the CDR3 consists of 13 amino acids. Left in the record is the CDR3 DNA by itself, 39 bases read in frame from the first base. CDR1 and CDR2 are drawn from the germline V gene: SGHDN, FVKESK.

TCR CDR3 regions were amplified from genomic DNA by multiplex PCR using the deep immunoSEQ assay. Extracted genomic DNA from each cell subset was spread evenly across all wells of several immunoSEQ 96-well plates, with each plate serving as a replicate. Each replicate PCR for sorted subsets received roughly 200 ng genomic DNA, equal to around 32,000 T cell genomes. Purified libraries were quantified with a Qubit 3.0 fluorometer, sized on a Bioanalyzer 2100, and re-quantified with the KAPA Library Quantification kit. A separate single-read 150-cycle Illumina NextSeq 550 flow cell was used to sequence each immunoSEQ 96-well plate. Per the source publication's procedure: Because the immunoSEQ output included only junctional sequences and no quality scores, the filtering could not be the same as the filtering used for full-length reads. To assign V/J genes and CDR3, sequences were annotated against IMGT germline references using PyIR, a Python wrapper for IgBLAST v1.9. Reads were removed for weak V/J assignments (E-value above 1e-6), missing CDR3, stop codons, out-of-frame junctions, or ambiguous translated residues. V3J clonotypes were defined by identical inferred V gene, J gene, and CDR3 amino acid sequence. Percentage overlap between repertoires was calculated by dividing the number of shared unique clonotypes by the size of the smaller repertoire. Repertoire richness was assessed with RTK rarefaction, the Chao1 estimator, and Recon v2.1 estimates of unobserved clonotypes. Generation probabilities were computed with OLGA for all TCRbeta clonotypes obtained by the gDNA method from four donors. TCRdb limited this immuneACCESS table to in-frame rearrangements with V and J called. A share of clones is missing; checked studies link under half to unresolved V genes, and the rest is unexplained. V and J calls and clone size are given by that table; D and trimming were obtained from the DNA. The sample contains 1,500,000 or so clones, about 96% of them found a single time. The top ten clones comprise approximately 1.1% of the sample.

The chain is encoded by TRBV14 joined to TRBJ2-7; 7 bases in the junction line up with TRBD1. This TCR was sampled from a man aged 25-45 years in good health. The specimen was naive CD4+ T cells sorted from blood. Sample cell subset or site, as interpreted from the label and publication: CD45RA+ positively selected. The CDR3 region reads CASSQGQGYEQYF. The DNA is as follows: TGTGCCAGCAGCCAAGGACAGGGATACGAGCAGTACTTC.